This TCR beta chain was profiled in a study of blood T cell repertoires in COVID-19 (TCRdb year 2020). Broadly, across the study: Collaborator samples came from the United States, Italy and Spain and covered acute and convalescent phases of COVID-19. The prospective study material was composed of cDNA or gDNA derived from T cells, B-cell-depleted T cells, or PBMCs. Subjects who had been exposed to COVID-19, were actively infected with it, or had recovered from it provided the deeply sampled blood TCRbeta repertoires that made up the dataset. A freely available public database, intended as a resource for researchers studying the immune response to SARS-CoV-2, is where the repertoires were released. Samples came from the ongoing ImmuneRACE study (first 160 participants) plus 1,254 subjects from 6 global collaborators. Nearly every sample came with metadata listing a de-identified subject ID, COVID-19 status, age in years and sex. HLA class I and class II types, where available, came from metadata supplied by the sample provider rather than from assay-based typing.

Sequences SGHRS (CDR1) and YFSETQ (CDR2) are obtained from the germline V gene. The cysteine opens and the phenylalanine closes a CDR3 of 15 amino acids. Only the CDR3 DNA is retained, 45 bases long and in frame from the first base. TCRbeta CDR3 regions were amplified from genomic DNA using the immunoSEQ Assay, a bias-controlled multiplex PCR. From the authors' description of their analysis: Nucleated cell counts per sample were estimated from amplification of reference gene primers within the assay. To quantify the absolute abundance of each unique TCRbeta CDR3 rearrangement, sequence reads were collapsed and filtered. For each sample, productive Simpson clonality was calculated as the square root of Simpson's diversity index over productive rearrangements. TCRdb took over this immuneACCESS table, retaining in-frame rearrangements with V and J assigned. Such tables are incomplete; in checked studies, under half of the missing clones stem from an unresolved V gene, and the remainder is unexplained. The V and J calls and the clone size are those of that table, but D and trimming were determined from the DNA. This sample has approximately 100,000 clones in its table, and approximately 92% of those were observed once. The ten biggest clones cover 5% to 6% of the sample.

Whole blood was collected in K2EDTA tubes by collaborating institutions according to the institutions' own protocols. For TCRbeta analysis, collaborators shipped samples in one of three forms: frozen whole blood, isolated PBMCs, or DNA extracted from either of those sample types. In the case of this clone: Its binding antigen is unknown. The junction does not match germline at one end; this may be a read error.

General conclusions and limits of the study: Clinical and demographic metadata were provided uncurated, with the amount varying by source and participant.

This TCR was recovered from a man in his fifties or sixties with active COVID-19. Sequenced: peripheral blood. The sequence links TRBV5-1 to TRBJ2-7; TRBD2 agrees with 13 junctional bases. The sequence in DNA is TGCGCCAGCAGATTGGGACTAGCGGGATCCTACGAGCAGTACTTC. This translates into CASRLGLAGSYEQYF.